A single sample gave rise to the 17 T cell receptor beta chains below, sequenced in a study of Graves' ophthalmopathy and Graves' hyperthyroidism. RNA transcripts were the template, and TCR beta CDR3 regions were amplified from them. The authors performed first-round RT-PCR with HTBI primers and then a second-round multiplex PCR. TCRdb processed the multiplex PCR reads anew with MiXCR; each CDR3 protein has one entry. This repertoire shows around 1,000,000 distinct CDR3 sequences, less than 45% found once; its top ten account for around 10%. The specimen sequenced was peripheral blood or thyroid tissue (not recorded which). These receptors all come from an adult man with Graves' hyperthyroidism.

The genes are TRBV19 and TRBJ1-5, with 9 positions matching TRBD1. This CDR3 has 12 amino acids. Trimming took 9 bases from V and 11 from J; bases not matched to a gene: 8. Germline lookup yields CDR1 LNHDA and CDR2 SQIVND (reference sequence). CDR3 sequence: CASRTGVETQHF. CDR3 sequence (DNA): TGTGCCAGCCGGACAGGGGTTGAGACCCAGCATTTT. Drawing the rest from reference TRBV19 and TRBJ1-5, the complete variable domain is DGGITQSPKYLFRKEGQNVTLSCEQNLNHDAMYWYRQDPGQGLRLIYYSQIVNDFQKGDIAEGYSVSREKKESFPLTVTSAQKNPTAFYLCASRTGVETQHFGDGTRLSIL.

V is TRBV5-1 and J is TRBJ2-2; D gene unclear. Germline V lookup: CDR1 SGHRS, CDR2 YFSETQ. Between the trimmed V and J ends, which lost 4 bases and 6 bases, there was a span of 7 bases. CDR3 length equals 12 residues. The CDR3 sequence: CASSQIAGELFF. The CDR3 bases are TGCGCCAGCAGCCAGATCGCCGGGGAGCTGTTTTTT.

This clonotype was picked up a small number of times. V is TRBV30 and J is TRBJ1-4; D perhaps matches TRBD1 (6 bases). V shed 2 bases and J shed 8 bases, with 15 bases lying between them. This CDR3 has 14 residues. Looked up from germline, CDR1 is GTSNPN and CDR2 is SVGIG (reference sequence). The CDR3 protein is CAWSKGTREEKLFF. In DNA, the CDR3 is TGTGCCTGGAGTAAGGGGACAAGAGAAGAAAAACTGTTTTTT.

In this sample, this clonotype turned up once. This may come from a read error, since a much larger clone is one base off. The chain carries TRBV11-2 and TRBJ2-7, with TRBD2 as a possible D gene (5 bases). There are 15 residues in the CDR3. Germline V gives CDR1 SGHAT, CDR2 FQNNGV. The CDR3 here is CAGSLEGSLPYEQYF. For the CDR3, the DNA is TGTGCCGGCAGCTTAGAGGGATCCCTCCCCTACGAGCAGTACTTC.

This clonotype was detected many times. This chain uses TRBV5-5 with TRBJ1-2; D gene uncertain. Germline values: CDR1 SGHKS, CDR2 YYEKEE (reference sequence). Trimming took off 4 bases at V and 0 bases at J, with 7 bases between the two ends. The CDR3 runs 13 residues. CDR3 bases: TGTGCCAGCAGCAAGGACCCTAACTATGGCTACACCTTC. The encoded protein is CASSKDPNYGYTF.

This clonotype has at least ten counts. The V call is TRBV2, the J call TRBJ2-5, with 11 bases lining up with TRBD2. The junction had 17 bases not matched to a gene; V was cut back by 7 bases and J by 4 bases. The CDR3 is made up of 18 amino acids. Germline CDR1 SNHLY, CDR2 FYNNEI. The CDR3 spells CASKVSSGRRWGRETQYF. The CDR3 bases are TGTGCCAGCAAAGTCTCTAGCGGGAGGCGGTGGGGTCGAGAGACCCAGTACTTC.

This clonotype was seen more than once but under ten times. V gene TRBV6-5 combines with J gene TRBJ2-5; 12 positions match TRBD2. CDR3 size: 17 residues. J lost 2 bases, V lost 0 bases, and 4 bases had no gene match. Germline loops: CDR1 MNHEY, CDR2 SVGAGI. The CDR3 reads CASSYSASGRVQETQYF. The CDR3 DNA is TGTGCCAGCAGTTACTCGGCTAGCGGGAGGGTACAAGAGACCCAGTACTTC.

Turning to this clonotype: The junction and the germline gene differ at one end; a read error may be behind it. V usage is TRBV25-1 and J usage is TRBJ1-2; D call uncertain. The germline gives CDR1 MGHDK, CDR2 SYGVNS. This CDR3 has 13 residues. CDR3 DNA sequence: TGCGCCAGCAGCCAAAATAGACACTATGGCTACACCTTC. As protein: CASSQNRHYGYTF.

In this sample, this clonotype turned up a few times. The gene calls are TRBV15 and TRBJ1-2, with 7 bases aligning to TRBD1. CDR3 length: 12 residues. Germline assignment: CDR1 LNHNV and CDR2 YYDKDF (reference sequence). The V gene end was trimmed by 4 bases and the J gene end by 8 bases; junction bases not matched to a gene: 4. In DNA, the CDR3 is TGTGCCACCAGCAACAGGGGTGGGGGCTACACCTTC. Protein: CATSNRGGGYTF.

This clonotype showed up just a few times. With a much larger clone just one base away, this may be a read error. The chain carries TRBV15 and TRBJ2-7; no reliable D call. Deletions cut 4 bases from V and 3 bases from J, with 4 bases between. The CDR3 has 11 amino acids. Germline V gene lookup returns CDR1 LNHNV and CDR2 YYDKDF (reference sequence). The CDR3 reads CATSNDYEQYF. CDR3 coding DNA: TGTGCCACCAGCAACGACTACGAGCAGTACTTC.

This clonotype was counted many times. The V and J genes are TRBV7-8 and TRBJ2-7; 7 nucleotides align to TRBD1. CDR1 is SGHVS and CDR2 is FQNEAQ in the germline V gene. The CDR3 has 16 amino acids. After removal of 5 bases from V and 0 bases from J, the junction contained 10 bases not matched to a gene. CDR3 sequence (DNA): TGTGCCAGCAGCGGCTACAGGGGACCCGGCTCCTACGAGCAGTACTTC. This translates into CASSGYRGPGSYEQYF. The entire variable domain, with the rest obtained from reference TRBV7-8 and TRBJ2-7, is as follows: GAGVSQSPRYKVAKRGQDVALRCDPISGHVSLFWYQQALGQGPEFLTYFQNEAQLDKSGLPSDRFFAERPEGSVSTLKIQRTQQEDSAVYLCASSGYRGPGSYEQYFGPGTRLTVT.

This clonotype was recorded many times. The chain has TRBV7-6 and TRBJ2-7, with a tentative D call TRBD2 (5 bases). CDR1 is SGHVS and CDR2 is FNYEAQ in the germline V gene. The CDR3 has 14 amino acids. The V and J ends lost 2 bases and 1 base respectively, with 9 bases between them. The CDR3: CASSLYPGSYEQYF. The CDR3 DNA is TGTGCCAGCAGCTTATATCCGGGATCCTACGAGCAGTACTTC.

This clonotype was observed many times. The chain is built from TRBV11-2 and TRBJ1-6; D not resolved. Looked up from germline, CDR1 is SGHAT and CDR2 is FQNNGV. Trimming pared 5 bases from V and 10 bases from J, leaving 9 bases between. The CDR3 spans 12 residues. The CDR3, as DNA: TGTGCCAGCAGCCACCTGAACTCACCCCTCCACTTT. Protein product: CASSHLNSPLHF.

This clonotype was detected a few times. V usage is TRBV7-8 and J usage is TRBJ1-1; D possibly corresponds to TRBD1 (5 bases). Germline V lookup: CDR1 SGHVS, CDR2 FQNEAQ. Trimming cost V 2 bases and J 5 bases, with 24 bases left between them. The CDR3 totals 18 residues. The CDR3 nucleotides read TGTGCCAGCAGCTTATATTTCATACAGGAGTCGAACCTAACTGAAGCTTTCTTT. Residues: CASSLYFIQESNLTEAFF.

The V gene is TRBV19, the J gene TRBJ1-5; 7 bases line up with TRBD1. The CDR3 totals 17 residues. Germline loops: CDR1 LNHDA, CDR2 SQIVND (reference sequence). V shed 7 bases, J shed 3 bases, and the junction held 15 bases outside the gene matches. In DNA form, the CDR3 reads TGTGCCAGTATTGGCAGAACGACAGGGAATCCCAATCAGCCCCAGCATTTT. Encoded protein: CASIGRTTGNPNQPQHF.

The sample holds many counts of this clonotype. The chain employs TRBV6-5 and TRBJ2-5; 10 bases line up with TRBD1. The CDR3 has 15 residues. V lost 5 bases and J lost 5; bases outside the gene matches: 8. CDR1 is MNHEY, CDR2 SVGAGI, per germline. The CDR3 sequence: CASSRDRGGLETQYF. In DNA, the CDR3 is TGTGCCAGCAGTCGGGACAGGGGAGGATTGGAGACCCAGTACTTC.

A word on this clonotype: A read error may explain this, as a much larger clone is one base away. This sequence joins TRBV9 and TRBJ1-2; a possible D gene is TRBD1 (6 bases). The V and J ends lost 4 bases and 0 bases respectively, with 16 bases between them. Germline V gene data show CDR1 as SGDLS and CDR2 as YYNGEE. This CDR3 is 16 amino acids long. CDR3 in DNA: TGTGCCAGCAGCTCTGCTTCTGGGACAACTAACTATGGCTACACCTTC. This encodes CASSSASGTTNYGYTF.